This T cell receptor (beta chain) was obtained from a study of cytomegalovirus exposure and HLA in healthy donors. Primers: 60 Vbeta forward and 13 Jbeta reverse. Profiling relied on immunoSEQ multiplex PCR, and the TCRdb table lists in-frame clones only, not all of them. This table holds roughly 150,000 clones, 70% to 75% found once. Overall study findings and caveats: Presence/absence comparisons presumed near-even sequencing depth among donors. It was reported that the classifier diagnosed cytomegalovirus status with high specificity and sensitivity in both the original and validation cohorts. Relative to equally common others, HLA-associated TCR beta chains showed greater clonal expansion in a later analysis.

Remarks on this clone: What it binds is not known.

The source is a woman in her 30s in good health and CMV-seronegative. Sequencing was performed on PBMCs.

DNA of the CDR3: TGTGCCAGTAGTACGTACAGCTATGGCTACACCTTC. Amino acid sequence: CASSTYSYGYTF. The rearrangement uses TRBV19 and TRBJ1-2; D remains unclear. V lost 4 bases and J lost 4, with 7 bases in between. Germline V gene lookup returns CDR1 LNHDA and CDR2 SQIVND (reference sequence). This CDR3 contains 12 residues.